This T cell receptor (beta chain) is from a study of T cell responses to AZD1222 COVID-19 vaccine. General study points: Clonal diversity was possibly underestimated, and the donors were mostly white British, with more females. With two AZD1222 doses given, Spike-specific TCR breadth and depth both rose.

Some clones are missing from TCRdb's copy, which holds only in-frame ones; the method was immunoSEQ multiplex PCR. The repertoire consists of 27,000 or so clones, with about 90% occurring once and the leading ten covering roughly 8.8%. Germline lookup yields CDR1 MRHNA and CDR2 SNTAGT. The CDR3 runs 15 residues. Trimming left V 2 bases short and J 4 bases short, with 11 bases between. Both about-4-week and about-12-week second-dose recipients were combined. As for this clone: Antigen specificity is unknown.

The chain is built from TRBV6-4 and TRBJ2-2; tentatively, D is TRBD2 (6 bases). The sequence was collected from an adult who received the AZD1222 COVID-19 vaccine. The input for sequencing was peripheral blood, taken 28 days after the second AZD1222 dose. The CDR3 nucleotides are TGTGCCAGCAGTGACGGCGGGAACCCCACCGGGGAGCTGTTTTTT. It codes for CASSDGGNPTGELFF.